Following are 27 T cell receptor beta chains from one sample sequenced in a study of control samples from healthy donors and cancer patients. Repertoires were generated with immunoSEQ multiplex PCR, while TCRdb's copy carries only in-frame clones and drops some. The table shows around 200,000 clones, with approximately 95% occurring only once. Sequencing used blood. These receptors were collected from a man between 18 and 29 years old in good health.

The chain uses TRBV29-1 and TRBJ2-2; 11 bases are a match to TRBD2. Germline V gene lookup returns CDR1 SQVTM and CDR2 ANQGSEA. J gave up 3 bases and V 4 bases, and 4 bases lay outside the gene matches. This CDR3 contains 15 residues. DNA for the CDR3: TGCAGCGTTGCCCCGGGACTAGCGGACACCGGGGAGCTGTTTTTT. It yields the protein CSVAPGLADTGELFF.

V usage is TRBV2 and J usage is TRBJ2-1; TRBD2 aligns across 10 bases. V shed 6 bases, J shed 4 bases, and the junction held 6 bases outside the gene matches. The germline CDR1 and CDR2 sequences are SNHLY and FYNNEI. The CDR3 sequence is 15 residues long. CDR3 region: CASRSGGADYNEQFF. In DNA, the CDR3 is TGTGCCAGCAGGAGCGGGGGGGCGGATTACAATGAGCAGTTCTTC.

The V and J genes are TRBV5-1 and TRBJ2-3; no clear D. This CDR3 is built from 17 residues. Germline-derived CDR1 and CDR2 are SGHRS and YFSETQ. Trimming cost V 1 base and J 0 bases, with 15 bases left between them. For the CDR3, the DNA is TGCGCCAGCAGCTTGAGCCCCCCCCTGGCGAGCACAGATACGCAGTATTTT. Translated: CASSLSPPLASTDTQYF.

The chain combines TRBV5-6 with TRBJ1-2; D gene uncertain. This CDR3 region has 13 residues. Trimming stripped 2 bases from V and 2 bases from J, with 7 bases between. Germline CDR1 reads SGHDT; CDR2 reads YYEEEE. DNA for the CDR3: TGTGCCAGCAGCTTAGGCTTGAACTATGGCTACACCTTC. Translating gives CASSLGLNYGYTF.

This chain uses TRBV4-1 with TRBJ2-7; 7 bases match TRBD1. From germline, CDR1 is MGHRA and CDR2 YSYEKL. Trimming cost V 1 base and J 6 bases; bases outside gene matches: 6. The CDR3 is 14 amino acids. The CDR3 bases are TGCGCCAGCAGCCAAGGAGACAGGGACCGCGAGCAGTACTTC. It encodes CASSQGDRDREQYF.

The chain combines TRBV28 with TRBJ1-1; TRBD1 might be the D (5 bases). The CDR3 runs to 11 residues. V lost 11 bases to trimming and J lost 5 bases, with 12 bases between them. Germline-derived CDR1 and CDR2 are MDHEN and SYDVKM. The CDR3: CAYGRGTEAFF. CDR3 nucleotides: TGTGCCTATGGTCGGGGGACTGAAGCTTTCTTT.

The V and J genes are TRBV6-5 and TRBJ2-3, with D tentatively TRBD2 (6 bases). Germline V gene data show CDR1 as MNHEY and CDR2 as SVGAGI. There are 13 residues in the CDR3. V was pared by 5 bases and J by 4 bases, with 10 bases between. The CDR3 sequence: CASSQSGSDTQYF. As DNA, the CDR3 is TGTGCCAGCAGTCAGAGCGGGTCAGATACGCAGTATTTT.

V and J are TRBV24-1 and TRBJ1-4; 10 nucleotides match TRBD1. The V gene's germline CDR1 is KGHDR and CDR2 SFDVKD. This CDR3 contains 15 residues. Unmatched junction bases numbered 4, after V lost 4 bases and J lost 6 bases. As DNA, the CDR3 is TGTGCCACCAGTGACTCGGGACAGGGGTATGAAAAACTGTTTTTT. The encoded protein is CATSDSGQGYEKLFF.

In regard to this clone: Different DNA sequences within this sample yield the same CDR3. The V and J genes are TRBV27 and TRBJ1-1; D ambiguous. The CDR3 runs to 13 residues. V was shortened by 0 bases and J by 1 base, with 3 bases between the two germline ends. Looked up from germline, CDR1 is MNHEY and CDR2 is SMNVEV (reference sequence). For the CDR3, the DNA is TGTGCCAGCAGTTTATCACGGAACACTGAAGCTTTCTTT. Protein product: CASSLSRNTEAFF.

The chain employs TRBV7-9 and TRBJ1-1; D possibly corresponds to TRBD1 (5 bases). Deletions cut 3 bases from V and 4 bases from J, with 9 bases between. CDR1 is SEHNR and CDR2 is FQNEAQ in the germline V gene (reference sequence). The CDR3 extends over 13 amino acids. The CDR3 loop is CASSLTRGTEAFF. Written as DNA, the CDR3 is TGTGCCAGCAGCTTGACAAGGGGCACTGAAGCTTTCTTT.

The V call is TRBV19, the J call TRBJ1-1; 8 nucleotides line up with TRBD1. CDR3 length equals 14 residues. Germline CDR1 reads LNHDA; CDR2 reads SQIVND (reference sequence). The V gene end was trimmed by 6 bases and the J gene end by 5 bases; junction bases not matched to a gene: 8. The CDR3 loop is CASSPPGTGTEAFF. The CDR3 nucleotides are TGTGCCAGTAGCCCACCGGGGACAGGAACTGAAGCTTTCTTT. The whole variable domain, remainder taken from reference TRBV19 and TRBJ1-1, is DGGITQSPKYLFRKEGQNVTLSCEQNLNHDAMYWYRQDPGQGLRLIYYSQIVNDFQKGDIAEGYSVSREKKESFPLTVTSAQKNPTAFYLCASSPPGTGTEAFFGQGTRLTVV.

This clone was seen a single time. CDR3 residues: CASSPKGRFAPAGYTF. CDR3 DNA sequence: TGTGCCAGTAGTCCAAAGGGCAGGTTTGCGCCGGCTGGCTACACCTTC. The chain is built from TRBV19 and TRBJ1-2, with D unresolved. The CDR3 covers 16 residues. V was trimmed by 5 bases and J by 7 bases, leaving 23 bases between them. The germline CDR1 and CDR2 sequences are LNHDA and SQIVND (reference sequence).

The chain links TRBV12-3 or TRBV12-4 to TRBJ1-1; tentative D call: TRBD1 (6 bases). The CDR3 extends over 12 amino acids. V lost 4 bases, J lost 5 bases, and 8 bases lay in between. In nucleotides, the CDR3 is TGTGCCAGCAGTTCTACAGGGACTGAAGCTTTCTTT. Encoded protein: CASSSTGTEAFF.

The chain joins TRBV5-4 to TRBJ2-5, with a possible D match to TRBD2 (6 bases). The CDR3 has 13 residues. The germline V gene has CDR1 SGHNT and CDR2 YYREEE (reference sequence). With 4 bases removed from V and 5 bases from J, the gap between germline ends came to 12 bases. The CDR3 sequence is CASSLEGQETQYF. In DNA form, the CDR3 reads TGTGCCAGCAGCCTGGAGGGGCAGGAGACCCAGTACTTC.

The chain links TRBV28 to TRBJ1-2; D gene uncertain. The CDR3 is made up of 15 amino acids. Per germline, CDR1 MDHEN and CDR2 SYDVKM. V shed 3 bases and J shed 0 bases, with 11 bases lying between them. The CDR3 loop is CASSLPTASNYGYTF. The CDR3 DNA sequence: TGTGCCAGCAGTTTGCCCACGGCCTCTAACTATGGCTACACCTTC.

V gene TRBV2 combines with J gene TRBJ1-5; possible D gene TRBD1, 6 bases. CDR1 is SNHLY, CDR2 FYNNEI, per germline. This CDR3 contains 14 residues. Trimming removed 0 bases at V and 4 bases at J, with 7 bases between. The CDR3 DNA reads TGTGCCAGCAGTGAAGCCACAGGGAATCAGCCCCAGCATTTT. It specifies CASSEATGNQPQHF. The full variable domain, in which reference TRBV2 and TRBJ1-5 provide the parts outside the CDR3, is EPEVTQTPSHQVTQMGQEVILRCVPISNHLYFYWYRQILGQKVEFLVSFYNNEISEKSEIFDDQFSVERPDGSNFTLKIRSTKLEDSAMYFCASSEATGNQPQHFGDGTRLSIL.

This chain connects TRBV2 to TRBJ1-5, with D possibly TRBD1 on 6 matching bases. Deletions cut 6 bases from V and 3 bases from J, with 12 bases between. The CDR3 sequence is 14 residues long. Germline CDR1 SNHLY, CDR2 FYNNEI. The CDR3 here is CASREDRFNQPQHF. In DNA, the CDR3 is TGTGCCAGCAGGGAGGACAGATTCAATCAGCCCCAGCATTTT.

This clone has a single count. The chain recombines TRBV12-5 with TRBJ1-4; D is unclear. The CDR3 runs to 15 residues. Germline V CDR1 and CDR2: LGHNT, FRNRAP. V was pared by 3 bases and J by 0 bases, with 8 bases between. The CDR3, as DNA: TGTGCTAGTGGTTTTTATACTTCAACTAATGAAAAACTGTTTTTT. Protein sequence: CASGFYTSTNEKLFF.

The chain is built from TRBV6-1 and TRBJ1-2; D is undetermined. CDR1 and CDR2 from the germline V gene are MNHNS and SASEGT. Trimming cost V 2 bases and J 4 bases, with 11 bases left between them. This CDR3 region has 14 residues. Here the CDR3 DNA reads TGTGCCAGCAGTGAATACCCCCGGGGCTATGGCTACACCTTC. Encoded protein: CASSEYPRGYGYTF.

The chain employs TRBV5-1 and TRBJ2-1; 8 bases are shared with TRBD1. The germline gives CDR1 SGHRS, CDR2 YFSETQ. The V segment lost 4 bases and the J segment 4 bases; nucleotides outside the gene matches: 10. The CDR3 is made up of 16 amino acids. DNA for the CDR3: TGCGCCAGCAGCACACTACAGGGGGGCGGTTACAATGAGCAGTTCTTC. It codes for CASSTLQGGGYNEQFF.

The rearrangement uses TRBV4-2 and TRBJ1-3, with unresolved D. V lost 4 bases, J lost 4 bases, and 14 bases lay in between. Germline V gene lookup returns CDR1 LGHNA and CDR2 YNFKEQ. This CDR3 comprises 15 residues. The CDR3 is CASSLSWAEGNTIYF. The CDR3 region has the DNA TGTGCCAGCAGCCTCTCATGGGCTGAAGGAAACACCATATATTTT.

This clone was seen once. J is TRBJ2-1 and V is TRBV25-1; possible D gene TRBD1, 6 bases. V dropped 5 bases and J dropped 8 bases, with 16 bases sitting between them. Germline CDR1 MGHDK, CDR2 SYGVNS. This CDR3 is built from 14 residues. CDR3 in amino acids: CASSSNAAGDEQFF. The CDR3 region has the DNA TGTGCCAGCAGTTCGAACGCGGCAGGGGATGAGCAGTTCTTC. Together with reference TRBV25-1 and TRBJ2-1, the CDR3 gives the full variable domain: EADIYQTPRYLVIGTGKKITLECSQTMGHDKMYWYQQDPGMELHLIHYSYGVNSTEKGDLSSESTVSRIRTEHFPLTLESARPSHTSQYLCASSSNAAGDEQFFGPGTRLTVL.

This sequence joins TRBV4-1 and TRBJ2-2; D not resolved. This CDR3 comprises 14 residues. Germline assignment: CDR1 MGHRA and CDR2 YSYEKL. Trimming stripped 2 bases from V and 9 bases from J, with 13 bases between. In DNA form, the CDR3 reads TGCGCCAGCAGCCAAACCAGCGTAAACCGGGAGCTGTTTTTT. Its translation is CASSQTSVNRELFF.

This clone was observed a handful of times. The rearrangement links TRBV28 to TRBJ1-2; D is unresolved. V was clipped by 2 bases and J by 5 bases, with 6 bases between them. This CDR3 comprises 12 residues. The V gene's germline CDR1 is MDHEN and CDR2 SYDVKM. The CDR3 DNA is TGTGCCAGCAGTTTAGTTCCTTATGGCTACACCTTC. Amino acids: CASSLVPYGYTF.

The rearrangement uses TRBV6-5 and TRBJ2-2; the match to TRBD2 covers 14 bases. The germline gives CDR1 MNHEY, CDR2 SVGAGI. This CDR3 is 15 amino acids long. V dropped 6 bases and J dropped 3; count of bases not matched to a gene: 0. The CDR3 nucleotides are TGTGCCAGCAGGGGACTAGCGGGGGACACCGGGGAGCTGTTTTTT. Its translation: CASRGLAGDTGELFF.

A note on this clone: Other DNA sequences in the sample encode the same CDR3. The rearrangement uses TRBV2 and TRBJ1-4; D is unclear. Between the trimmed V and J ends, which lost 6 bases and 0 bases, there was a span of 8 bases. The CDR3 runs to 14 residues. CDR1 and CDR2 from the germline V gene are SNHLY and FYNNEI. The CDR3 here is CASRRQSTNEKLFF. The DNA of the CDR3 is TGTGCCAGCAGAAGGCAATCAACTAATGAAAAACTGTTTTTT.

Notes on this clone: Other DNA sequences from this sample encode an identical CDR3 as well. The chain couples TRBV29-1 to TRBJ2-2, with D maybe TRBD2 (6 bases). V shed 4 bases and J shed 4 bases, with 10 bases lying between them. The CDR3 loop spans 13 amino acids. Germline assignment: CDR1 SQVTM and CDR2 ANQGSEA. Here the CDR3 reads CSVGGGLTGELFF. Written as DNA, the CDR3 is TGCAGCGTTGGTGGGGGACTCACCGGGGAGCTGTTTTTT.